Described below is a single T cell receptor beta chain sequence and its context. This sample is drawn from a study of blood T cell repertoires in COVID-19. About the study: PBMCs, B-cell-depleted T cells, or T cells were the source of the cDNA or gDNA that made up the material.

The repertoire was sequenced with immunoSEQ multiplex PCR; TCRdb's copy has only in-frame clones and lacks some. The table has 350,000 or so clones, 80% to 90% seen once. The sequence was collected from a man between 25 and 39 years old with active or convalescent COVID-19. The sample taken for sequencing was peripheral blood.

This chain's CDR3 is CASSLGLAALTDTQYF. The CDR3 bases are TGTGCCAGCAGCTTGGGACTAGCGGCCCTCACAGATACGCAGTATTTT. This chain connects TRBV7-2 to TRBJ2-3; 11 bases are a match to TRBD2. In germline, CDR1 is SGHTA, CDR2 FQGNSA. The junction had 4 bases not matched to a gene; V was cut back by 3 bases and J by 2 bases. The CDR3 length is 16 residues.